A single sample gave rise to the 27 T cell receptor beta chains below, sequenced in a study of T cells in Graves' hyperthyroidism and ophthalmopathy (dated by TCRdb to the late 2010s). Libraries were constructed by multiplex PCR. The instrument was an Illumina HiSeq 2000. Amplification of TCR beta CDR3 regions was carried out from RNA transcripts. For the first round of RT-PCR on the TCR CDR3, the HTBI primer set was used together with the Qiagen OneStep RT-PCR kit. TCRdb handled the public reads itself, with Q25 trimming in fastp and clone calling in MiXCR, and kept productive beta chains. Each CDR3 protein gets just one entry, which takes the most common genes and DNA from the rows behind it. The sample profile shows about 500,000 distinct CDR3 sequences; over 13% of them were found once. The ten largest make up around 17% of the sample. Sequenced input: blood. The receptors here all came from a woman aged 18-29 years with Graves' hyperthyroidism.

This clonotype was seen repeatedly, ten times or more. This sequence joins TRBV2 and TRBJ2-1; no clear D. Germline loops: CDR1 SNHLY, CDR2 FYNNEI. The length of the CDR3 is 13 residues. V lost 3 bases to trimming and J lost 8 bases, with 11 bases between them. CDR3 nucleotides: TGTGCCAGCAGTGATGGGCCCCGAGATGAGCAGTTCTTC. It codes for CASSDGPRDEQFF.

The table lists this clonotype with many counts. The rearrangement joins TRBV28 to TRBJ1-1; possibly TRBD1 for D (5 bases). This CDR3 is 14 amino acids long. Germline loops: CDR1 MDHEN, CDR2 SYDVKM. Trimming shortened V by 10 bases and J by 1 base, and 16 bases separated the two germline ends. The CDR3, as DNA: TGTGCCACCAGGGCGAGCGGGAAGAACACTGAAGCTTTCTTT. Translating it yields CATRASGKNTEAFF.

This clonotype was recorded a few times. The chain uses TRBV27 and TRBJ2-2; D may match TRBD1 or TRBD2 (6 bases each). V gave up 6 bases and J gave up 5 bases, with 22 bases separating them. Germline values: CDR1 MNHEY, CDR2 SMNVEV (reference sequence). CDR3 size: 17 residues. The CDR3 region is CASSSQGARRGTGELFF. The CDR3, as DNA: TGTGCCAGCAGCTCTCAGGGAGCGAGGAGGGGGACCGGGGAGCTGTTTTTT.

This clonotype was observed many times. The V and J genes are TRBV30 and TRBJ2-3, with TRBD1 as a possible D gene (6 bases). CDR1 and CDR2 from the germline V gene are GTSNPN and SVGIG (reference sequence). CDR3 length equals 14 residues. Trimming shortened V by 4 bases and J by 4 bases, and 15 bases separated the two germline ends. The CDR3 loop is CAWIRQVLADTQYF. DNA of the CDR3: TGTGCCTGGATCCGACAGGTTTTAGCAGATACGCAGTATTTT.

V usage is TRBV4-2 and J usage is TRBJ2-5; perhaps TRBD1 as D (6 bases). The CDR3 contains 14 residues. Germline assignment: CDR1 LGHNA and CDR2 YNFKEQ. With 5 bases removed from V and 7 bases from J, the gap between germline ends came to 17 bases. The CDR3 region is CASSTGTTGGTQYF. DNA for the CDR3: TGTGCCAGCAGCACCGGGACGACAGGTGGGACCCAGTACTTC.

The V gene is TRBV7-3, the J gene TRBJ2-1; 9 bases align to TRBD2. The germline V gene encodes CDR1 SGHTA and CDR2 FQGTGA. The V gene end was trimmed by 5 bases and the J gene end by 5 bases; junction bases not matched to a gene: 10. The CDR3 covers 16 residues. The CDR3 nucleotides read TGTGCCAGCAGCGTCTTAGCGGGAGTGAAGCACAATGAGCAGTTCTTC. This encodes CASSVLAGVKHNEQFF.

The V call is TRBV27, the J call TRBJ2-1; the match to TRBD1 covers 8 bases. With 4 bases clipped from V and 2 bases from J, the junction kept 7 bases outside the gene matches. In germline, CDR1 is MNHEY, CDR2 SMNVEV (reference sequence). This CDR3 spans 16 amino acids. This CDR3 is CASSSKDRDTYNEQFF. CDR3 in DNA: TGTGCCAGCAGTTCCAAGGACAGGGACACCTACAATGAGCAGTTCTTC.

Ten or more counts support this clonotype. The V and J genes are TRBV14 and TRBJ2-7; a weak D match, TRBD2 (5 bases). The length of the CDR3 is 15 residues. The ends were cut back, 1 base at V and 6 bases at J, with 16 bases in the middle. Germline V gene sequence: CDR1 SGHDN, CDR2 FVKESK. In nucleotides, the CDR3 is TGTGCCAGCAGCCAAGTCGGAGGCTTTGTGGGCGAGCAGTACTTC. Encoded protein: CASSQVGGFVGEQYF.

The chain joins TRBV30 to TRBJ2-3, with 8 bases fitting TRBD2. J was trimmed by 2 bases and V by 3 bases; bases with no gene match: 7. The CDR3 is 15 residues long. Germline CDR1 and CDR2: GTSNPN and SVGIG (reference sequence). CDR3 nucleotide sequence: TGTGCCTGGAGCTGGACTAGCCGAAACACAGATACGCAGTATTTT. This encodes CAWSWTSRNTDTQYF.

In this sample, this clonotype turned up many times. The V call is TRBV12-3 or TRBV12-4, the J call TRBJ2-3, with 8 bases identical to TRBD2. V lost 6 bases and J lost 1; bases outside the gene matches: 3. The CDR3 extends over 14 amino acids. The CDR3 reads CASSPTSGTDTQYF. CDR3 nucleotide sequence: TGTGCCAGCAGCCCGACTAGCGGCACAGATACGCAGTATTTT.

This clonotype has a count of ten or more. V gene TRBV27 combines with J gene TRBJ2-1; D is unresolved. V lost 3 bases and J 4 bases, leaving 10 bases between the germline ends. Looked up from germline, CDR1 is MNHEY and CDR2 is SMNVEV (reference sequence). This CDR3 is 14 amino acids long. As DNA, the CDR3 is TGTGCCAGCAGTTTGGCCCAAGCATACAATGAGCAGTTCTTC. Its translation: CASSLAQAYNEQFF.

CDR3 in DNA: TGTGCCAGCAGCTCCGTGTCCTCTGGAAACACCATATATTTT. Translating it yields CASSSVSSGNTIYF. The V gene is TRBV11-2, the J gene TRBJ1-3; D is undetermined. Trimming removed 4 bases from V and 0 bases from J, with 7 bases in between. The CDR3 sequence is 14 residues long. CDR1 and CDR2 from the germline V gene are SGHAT and FQNNGV. Combining the CDR3 with reference TRBV11-2 and TRBJ1-3 gives the whole variable domain EAGVAQSPRYKIIEKRQSVAFWCNPISGHATLYWYQQILGQGPKLLIQFQNNGVVDDSQLPKDRFSAERLKGVDSTLKIQPAKLEDSAVYLCASSSVSSGNTIYFGEGSWLTVV.

This clonotype was found a few times. V gene TRBV10-3 combines with J gene TRBJ1-2; 7 nucleotides agree with TRBD1. The CDR3 consists of 13 residues. V lost 4 bases, J lost 2 bases, and 1 base stayed unmatched. Germline CDR1 and CDR2: ENHRY and SYGVKD. CDR3 region: CAISAGGNYGYTF. In nucleotides, the CDR3 is TGTGCCATCAGTGCAGGGGGGAACTATGGCTACACCTTC.

This clonotype was detected once. V usage is TRBV11-2 and J usage is TRBJ2-1; 7 positions agree with TRBD2. The CDR3 runs to 15 residues. CDR1 and CDR2 from the germline V gene are SGHAT and FQNNGV. The V gene end was trimmed by 2 bases and the J gene end by 10 bases; junction bases not matched to a gene: 11. The CDR3 DNA reads as TGTGCCAGCAGCTTATCGAGGGAGGGCCGTCAGGAGCAGTTCTTC. This sequence encodes CASSLSREGRQEQFF. Based on the CDR3 plus reference TRBV11-2 and TRBJ2-1, the full variable domain is EAGVAQSPRYKIIEKRQSVAFWCNPISGHATLYWYQQILGQGPKLLIQFQNNGVVDDSQLPKDRFSAERLKGVDSTLKIQPAKLEDSAVYLCASSLSREGRQEQFFGPGTRLTVL.

This clonotype was seen a handful of times. This chain links TRBV7-7 with TRBJ2-3, with 13 bases that match TRBD2. After removal of 5 bases from V and 5 bases from J, the junction contained 7 bases not matched to a gene. Germline V gene lookup returns CDR1 SSHAT and CDR2 FNYEAQ (reference sequence). This CDR3 has 16 amino acids. The CDR3 nucleotides read TGTGCCAGCAGCCAAACTAGCGGGAGGGCGGGAGATACGCAGTATTTT. Residues: CASSQTSGRAGDTQYF.

V gene TRBV11-2 combines with J gene TRBJ2-5; D call uncertain. V was cut by 0 bases and J by 6 bases, with 11 bases left in between. This CDR3 spans 14 amino acids. Germline lookup yields CDR1 SGHAT and CDR2 FQNNGV. The CDR3 coding sequence is TGTGCCAGCAGCTTAGATCGAGCTGTCAAGACCCAGTACTTC. This encodes CASSLDRAVKTQYF.

In this sample, this clonotype turned up many times. This chain connects TRBV9 to TRBJ2-1; 8 bases fit TRBD2. Germline V gene data show CDR1 as SGDLS and CDR2 as YYNGEE. V was pared by 2 bases and J by 0 bases, with 10 bases of the junction left unmatched. The CDR3 is 18 amino acids. The CDR3 reads CASSVPPGGESSYNEQFF. For the CDR3, the DNA is TGTGCCAGCAGCGTCCCTCCCGGGGGGGAGAGCTCCTACAATGAGCAGTTCTTC.

This clonotype was detected only a few times. The chain recombines TRBV19 with TRBJ2-1, with D perhaps matching TRBD2 (5 bases). The CDR3 totals 13 residues. The V and J ends lost 5 bases and 9 bases respectively, with 14 bases between them. CDR1 LNHDA and CDR2 SQIVND come from the germline V gene (reference sequence). The CDR3 loop reads CASSLSRGGEQFF. The CDR3 nucleotides read TGTGCCAGTAGTCTCTCCCGGGGTGGTGAGCAGTTCTTC.

J is TRBJ2-1 and V is TRBV5-1; tentatively, D is TRBD2 (5 bases). Germline loops: CDR1 SGHRS, CDR2 YFSETQ. V shed 2 bases and J shed 5 bases, with 11 bases lying between them. The CDR3 totals 14 residues. In DNA form, the CDR3 reads TGCGCCAGCAGCTTAGTAGGAGCGGACAATGAGCAGTTCTTC. Translated, it gives CASSLVGADNEQFF.

The chain is built from TRBV24-1 and TRBJ2-1; 8 nucleotides match TRBD1. Germline V lookup: CDR1 KGHDR, CDR2 SFDVKD. Germline trimming cut 5 bases from V and 2 bases from J; bases unmatched to any gene: 1. The CDR3 extends over 14 amino acids. The CDR3 DNA is TGTGCCACCAGTGGGACAGGGACCTACAATGAGCAGTTCTTC. Protein product: CATSGTGTYNEQFF.

The V and J genes are TRBV5-1 and TRBJ2-7; D is tentatively TRBD1 or TRBD2 (5 bases each). This CDR3 contains 14 residues. V gave up 8 bases and J gave up 0 bases, with 15 bases separating them. CDR1 is SGHRS, CDR2 YFSETQ, per germline. CDR3 sequence: CASSRDGLSYEQYF. Written as DNA, the CDR3 is TGCGCCAGTTCTCGGGACGGACTCTCCTACGAGCAGTACTTC.

Comments on this clonotype: One end of the junction fails to match germline, which may point to a read error. V usage is TRBV6-6 and J usage is TRBJ1-5; D remains ambiguous. Germline V gene lookup returns CDR1 MNHNY and CDR2 SVGAGI (reference sequence). This CDR3 comprises 12 residues. The CDR3 loop is CASSDPGQPQHF. Here the CDR3 DNA reads TGCGCCAGCAGTGACCCTGGACAGCCCCAGCATTTT.

This clonotype was seen repeatedly, ten times or more. The chain has TRBV29-1 and TRBJ2-5; unclear D gene. V was pared by 6 bases and J by 2 bases, with 4 bases between. CDR1 and CDR2 (germline): SQVTM, ANQGSEA. The CDR3 totals 10 residues. The CDR3 loop reads CSVSQETQYF. CDR3 nucleotide sequence: TGCAGCGTCTCTCAAGAGACCCAGTACTTC.

This clonotype was counted at least ten times. The rearrangement uses TRBV7-8 and TRBJ2-2; TRBD2 matches at 8 bases. V lost 5 bases and J lost 6; bases outside the gene matches: 14. The CDR3 extends over 17 amino acids. Germline V gives CDR1 SGHVS, CDR2 FQNEAQ. In DNA form, the CDR3 reads TGTGCCAGCAGCCCTCCGTCTAGCGGGCGCTTAGCCGGGGAGCTGTTTTTT. This translates into CASSPPSSGRLAGELFF.

This clonotype was detected many times. V is TRBV7-2 and J is TRBJ2-1; 13 bases match TRBD2. CDR3 size: 16 residues. Looked up from germline, CDR1 is SGHTA and CDR2 is FQGNSA. V shed 7 bases, J shed 6 bases, and the junction held 9 bases outside the gene matches. CDR3 residues: CASTPTGTSGINEQFF. CDR3 coding DNA: TGTGCCAGCACCCCCACCGGGACTAGCGGGATCAATGAGCAGTTCTTC.

The chain recombines TRBV7-8 with TRBJ1-6; D is uncertain. The germline V gene has CDR1 SGHVS and CDR2 FQNEAQ. This CDR3 is 13 amino acids long. Trimming cost V 6 bases and J 7 bases, with 10 bases left between them. The DNA of the CDR3 is TGTGCCAGCAGACCCCCGGGGAATTCACCCCTCCACTTT. Translating it yields CASRPPGNSPLHF. The variable domain in full, with the rest retrieved from reference TRBV7-8 and TRBJ1-6, is GAGVSQSPRYKVAKRGQDVALRCDPISGHVSLFWYQQALGQGPEFLTYFQNEAQLDKSGLPSDRFFAERPEGSVSTLKIQRTQQEDSAVYLCASRPPGNSPLHFGNGTRLTVT.

This clonotype has ten or more counts. V and J are TRBV10-3 and TRBJ1-5, with D possibly being TRBD1 (6 bases). Trimming took off 5 bases at V and 4 bases at J, with 15 bases between the two ends. This CDR3 is 15 amino acids long. CDR1 ENHRY and CDR2 SYGVKD come from the germline V gene. CDR3 region: CAISKQGGWNQPQHF. In nucleotides, the CDR3 is TGTGCCATCAGTAAACAGGGAGGGTGGAATCAGCCCCAGCATTTT.